These 10 T cell receptor beta chains came from one sample sequenced in a study of cytomegalovirus exposure and HLA in healthy donors. PCR used 60 Vbeta primers and 13 Jbeta primers. The table came from immunoSEQ multiplex PCR; TCRdb's copy has only in-frame clones and leaves some out. The sample consists of 95,000 to 150,000 clones, more than 60% of them appearing once. The sequenced sample was PBMCs. Every receptor here comes from a woman aged 35 to 49 in good health and CMV-seropositive.

In this sample, this clone turned up many times. The chain combines TRBV6-1 with TRBJ1-4; D is unclear. V lost 1 base and J 4 bases, leaving 10 bases between the germline ends. CDR3 length equals 15 residues. CDR1 and CDR2 (germline): MNHNS, SASEGT. DNA for the CDR3: TGTGCCAGCAGTGAAGGGAGGGCCGATAATGAAAAACTGTTTTTT. The encoded protein is CASSEGRADNEKLFF.

This chain joins TRBV2 and TRBJ2-5; maybe TRBD1 (6 bases). Gene TRBJ2-7 matches the end of the DNA better, so the J call may be wrong. This CDR3 comprises 12 residues. Germline assignment: CDR1 SNHLY and CDR2 FYNNEI. CDR3: CATKGDPYEQYF. The CDR3 coding sequence is TGTGCCACCAAGGGGGATCCCTACGAGCAGTACTTC.

The chain couples TRBV19 to TRBJ2-7; 11 nucleotides match TRBD2. The V and J ends lost 3 bases and 3 bases, in that order; junction bases with no gene match: 7. The CDR3 runs 16 residues. CDR1 is LNHDA, CDR2 SQIVND, per germline (reference sequence). CDR3: CASSIRSSGGIYEQYF. The CDR3 nucleotides are TGTGCCAGTAGTATCCGATCTAGCGGGGGGATCTACGAGCAGTACTTC. The full variable domain, rest sourced from reference TRBV19 and TRBJ2-7, is DGGITQSPKYLFRKEGQNVTLSCEQNLNHDAMYWYRQDPGQGLRLIYYSQIVNDFQKGDIAEGYSVSREKKESFPLTVTSAQKNPTAFYLCASSIRSSGGIYEQYFGPGTRLTVT.

The chain is built from TRBV7-9 and TRBJ1-1; no firm D call. With 4 bases removed from V and 8 bases from J, the gap between germline ends came to 14 bases. CDR3 length: 13 residues. Germline assignment: CDR1 SEHNR and CDR2 FQNEAQ (reference sequence). The CDR3 region is CASSSGVRAEAFF. CDR3 DNA: TGTGCCAGCAGCTCGGGTGTCCGTGCAGAAGCTTTCTTT.

This chain uses TRBV10-3 with TRBJ2-7; D ambiguous. V lost 0 bases and J 3 bases, leaving 9 bases between the germline ends. CDR3 length: 14 residues. From germline, CDR1 is ENHRY and CDR2 SYGVKD. The CDR3 nucleotides are TGTGCCATCAGTGAGTCGAACGGGTTCTACGAGCAGTACTTC. Translation gives CAISESNGFYEQYF.

The chain carries TRBV11-2 and TRBJ1-2, with 11 bases aligning to TRBD1. The CDR3 is made up of 14 amino acids. Germline lookup yields CDR1 SGHAT and CDR2 FQNNGV. The ends lost 5 bases at V and 7 bases at J; junction bases unmatched: 6. CDR3 in DNA: TGTGCCAGCAGCAAAGGACAGGGGGCTGTTGGCTACACCTTC. Its protein product is CASSKGQGAVGYTF.

On this clone: At one of its ends the junction is not consistent with the germline gene, which may arise from a read error. The V call is TRBV12-5, the J call TRBJ1-2; D is uncertain. Germline V gene lookup returns CDR1 LGHNT and CDR2 FRNRAP. The CDR3 consists of 12 residues. CDR3 nucleotides: TGTGCTAGTGGCAATGAACAGATTCCCTTCCGCTTC. Encoded protein: CASGNEQIPFRF.

This chain's CDR3 is CASTPSVGQGSGELFF. In nucleotides, the CDR3 is TGTGCCAGTACCCCGTCGGTGGGACAGGGGTCCGGGGAGCTGTTTTTT. This chain uses TRBV19 with TRBJ2-2; TRBD1 agrees at 10 bases. V was clipped by 7 bases and J by 6 bases; unmatched bases: 11. Germline V gene sequence: CDR1 LNHDA, CDR2 SQIVND (reference sequence). The length of the CDR3 is 16 residues.

This clone came up a few times. The chain has TRBV5-1 and TRBJ1-1; no firm D call. The CDR3 extends over 12 amino acids. The V gene's germline CDR1 is SGHRS and CDR2 YFSETQ. The germline V and J ends were trimmed by 2 bases and 10 bases, with 12 bases remaining between them. DNA of the CDR3: TGCGCCAGCAGCTTACCCCCCGAGGGAGCTTTCTTT. As protein: CASSLPPEGAFF. Supplemented by reference TRBV5-1 and TRBJ1-1, the full variable domain reads KAGVTQTPRYLIKTRGQQVTLSCSPISGHRSVSWYQQTPGQGLQFLFEYFSETQRNKGNFPGRFSGRQFSNSRSEMNVSTLELGDSALYLCASSLPPEGAFFGQGTRLTVV.

Comment on this clone: At one end the junction does not follow the germline gene, possibly because of a read error. This chain connects TRBV5-6 to TRBJ1-2; 7 bases match TRBD1. This CDR3 is 16 amino acids long. Per germline, CDR1 SGHDT and CDR2 YYEEEE. CDR3 sequence: CASSITEGQRNYGYPF. CDR3 coding DNA: TGTGCCAGCAGCATAACAGAGGGACAGCGGAACTATGGCTACCCCTTC.